These 16 T cell receptor beta chains share one sample of origin, sequenced in a study of identical twins. A single record per CDR3 protein comes from TCRdb applying MiXCR to the 5' RACE reads. The repertoire includes approximately 190,000 distinct CDR3 sequences, roughly 15% of them detected once, and over 35% sits in the top ten. These same data were also listed under a study on T cells expressing NK-cell markers.

The material sequenced was CD8+ T cells sorted from blood. Receptor source: a woman between 18 and 29 years old in good health.

This clonotype was picked up a small number of times. This CDR3 is CASSLSGTGGNEQFF. DNA for the CDR3: TGTGCCAGCAGCTTATCCGGGACAGGGGGTAATGAGCAGTTCTTC. The V and J genes are TRBV7-9 and TRBJ2-1, with 11 positions matching TRBD1. This CDR3 region has 15 residues. The germline V gene has CDR1 SEHNR and CDR2 FQNEAQ (reference sequence). J gave up 7 bases and V 2 bases, and 4 bases lay outside the gene matches.

The rearrangement links TRBV12-3 or TRBV12-4 to TRBJ2-7; D remains unclear. This CDR3 spans 13 amino acids. Trimming took 2 bases from V and 4 from J, leaving 9 bases between them. CDR3 residues: CASSLKRVYEQYF. DNA for the CDR3: TGTGCCAGCAGTTTAAAACGGGTTTACGAGCAGTACTTC.

This clonotype was observed at least ten times. The chain employs TRBV6-4 and TRBJ2-1; TRBD2 matches at 8 bases. CDR1 and CDR2 from the germline V gene are MRHNA and SNTAGT. After removal of 4 bases from V and 6 bases from J, the junction contained 8 bases not matched to a gene. The CDR3 consists of 15 residues. This CDR3 reads CASSGTSGGFNEQFF. In DNA form, the CDR3 reads TGTGCCAGCAGTGGAACTAGCGGAGGGTTCAATGAGCAGTTCTTC.

This clonotype was seen more than once but under ten times. V usage is TRBV11-2 and J usage is TRBJ2-1; 9 bases align to TRBD1. V was clipped by 6 bases and J by 3 bases; unmatched bases: 12. Germline CDR1 SGHAT, CDR2 FQNNGV. CDR3 length: 17 amino acids. CDR3 DNA sequence: TGTGCCAGCAGGGAGGGATCCGGGACAGGGATCTACAATGAGCAGTTCTTC. Its protein product is CASREGSGTGIYNEQFF.

The table lists this clonotype with a few counts. CDR3 bases: TGTGCCAGCAGCGCCGGGACTAGCTGGGCAGATACGCAGTATTTT. This codes for CASSAGTSWADTQYF. The genes are TRBV9 and TRBJ2-3; 9 bases map to TRBD2. The CDR3 sequence is 15 residues long. Germline CDR1 and CDR2: SGDLS and YYNGEE. V dropped 3 bases and J dropped 4; count of bases not matched to a gene: 6. Supplemented by reference TRBV9 and TRBJ2-3, the full variable domain reads DSGVTQTPKHLITATGQRVTLRCSPRSGDLSVYWYQQSLDQGLQFLIQYYNGEERAKGNILERFSAQQFPDLHSELNLSSLELGDSALYFCASSAGTSWADTQYFGPGTRLTVL.

This chain links TRBV6-1 with TRBJ2-7, with no clear D. CDR1 and CDR2 from the germline V gene are MNHNS and SASEGT. This CDR3 is built from 15 residues. V shed 3 bases and J shed 0 bases, with 12 bases lying between them. DNA for the CDR3: TGTGCCAGCAGTGACAATCGACGGTCCTCCTACGAGCAGTACTTC. Its protein product is CASSDNRRSSYEQYF.

This clonotype was seen a handful of times. J is TRBJ2-1 and V is TRBV16; possibly TRBD1 or TRBD2 for D (6 bases each). Looked up from germline, CDR1 is KGHSY and CDR2 is FQNENV. Trimming took 0 bases from V and 6 from J, leaving 15 bases between them. This CDR3 has 16 amino acids. This CDR3 is CASSQSWGALLNEQFF. DNA of the CDR3: TGTGCCAGCAGCCAATCGTGGGGGGCCCTCCTCAATGAGCAGTTCTTC.

This clonotype was counted only a few times. The V gene is TRBV19, the J gene TRBJ1-5; weak D call: TRBD1 (5 bases). V lost 3 bases and J 11 bases, leaving 14 bases between the germline ends. CDR1 LNHDA and CDR2 SQIVND come from the germline V gene (reference sequence). The CDR3 has 13 amino acids. CDR3 protein: CASSIGALGTQHF. The CDR3 DNA reads as TGTGCCAGTAGTATTGGGGCACTTGGGACCCAGCATTTT.

V gene TRBV9 combines with J gene TRBJ2-1, with TRBD2 matching over 9 bases. Germline CDR1 SGDLS, CDR2 YYNGEE. Losses at the gene ends were 4 bases for V and 3 bases for J; bases not matched to a gene: 5. This CDR3 has 15 amino acids. The CDR3 DNA reads TGTGCCAGCAGCCCGCGGGGGGGAAACTACAATGAGCAGTTCTTC. Residues: CASSPRGGNYNEQFF.

This clonotype was recorded only once. The chain is built from TRBV20-1 and TRBJ2-7; TRBD2 aligns across 16 bases. The CDR3 contains 17 residues. The J segment lost 2 bases and the V segment lost 6 bases, leaving 10 bases of the junction unmatched. From germline, CDR1 is DFQATT and CDR2 SNEGSKA (reference sequence). CDR3 sequence: CSAISGTSGRGPYEQYF. The CDR3 DNA is TGCAGTGCCATATCCGGGACTAGCGGGAGGGGTCCCTACGAGCAGTACTTC.

The sample holds one count of this clonotype. The chain is built from TRBV20-1 and TRBJ2-1; TRBD2 matches at 7 bases. The CDR3 is 12 amino acids. Germline CDR1 reads DFQATT; CDR2 reads SNEGSKA (reference sequence). V trimming: 6 bases; J trimming: 6 bases; junction bases outside the gene matches: 5. The CDR3 region is CSAASGFNEQFF. CDR3 nucleotides: TGCAGTGCGGCTAGCGGATTCAATGAGCAGTTCTTC.

V is TRBV27 and J is TRBJ1-1; 7 bases match TRBD1. In germline, CDR1 is MNHEY, CDR2 SMNVEV (reference sequence). This CDR3 is 14 amino acids long. V dropped 6 bases and J dropped 4; count of bases not matched to a gene: 8. CDR3 amino acids: CASSNDPGGTEAFF. CDR3 nucleotides: TGTGCCAGCAGCAACGACCCAGGGGGCACTGAAGCTTTCTTT.

This clonotype was counted between two and nine times. The rearrangement uses TRBV7-9 and TRBJ2-5; TRBD2 matches at 12 bases. Germline V gene sequence: CDR1 SEHNR, CDR2 FQNEAQ (reference sequence). V dropped 5 bases and J dropped 5; count of bases not matched to a gene: 6. The CDR3 is made up of 15 amino acids. The CDR3 is CASSGLAGNFETQYF. The CDR3 nucleotides read TGTGCCAGCAGCGGACTAGCGGGAAATTTTGAGACCCAGTACTTC.

The J gene is TRBJ2-1, the V gene TRBV20-1; TRBD2 aligns across 14 bases. Losses at the gene ends were 4 bases for V and 7 bases for J; bases not matched to a gene: 9. The CDR3 has 16 amino acids. Germline V gene data show CDR1 as DFQATT and CDR2 as SNEGSKA (reference sequence). The DNA for the CDR3 is TGCAGTGCTATATCGACTAGCGGGGGGGCCTTGAATGAGCAGTTCTTC. It specifies CSAISTSGGALNEQFF.

The rearrangement uses TRBV6-5 and TRBJ1-2, with 11 bases matching TRBD1. This CDR3 has 16 residues. V was clipped by 0 bases and J by 4 bases; unmatched bases: 4. CDR1 MNHEY and CDR2 SVGAGI come from the germline V gene. This CDR3 is CASSYSPGQGVYGYTF. As DNA, the CDR3 is TGTGCCAGCAGTTACTCTCCGGGACAGGGGGTCTATGGCTACACCTTC.

This clonotype was seen a few times. The V and J genes are TRBV5-1 and TRBJ2-1; 8 bases align to TRBD2. Germline values: CDR1 SGHRS, CDR2 YFSETQ. Unmatched junction bases numbered 4, after V lost 4 bases and J lost 1 base. The CDR3 is 15 amino acids. The CDR3 bases are TGCGCCAGCAGCCCCGTAGCGGGATCCTACAATGAGCAGTTCTTC. Protein sequence: CASSPVAGSYNEQFF.